This T cell receptor (beta chain) was found in a study of human versus mouse CDR3 diversity and MHC coevolution (dated by TCRdb to the late 2010s). Turning to the overall study: The immunoSEQ assay was reported to detect one in 200,000 T cells and to minimize amplification bias from multiplex PCR. Across mouse and human samples, each sample had between roughly 5.5 x 10^6 and 1.7 x 10^7 valid reads. Repertoires of human naive CD4 T cells were used as a reference for TCR selection on multiple MHC II alleles and were compared against human-TCR-locus transgenic mice carrying single MHC II. The human cohort comprised three healthy volunteer blood donors, one aged 30 to 39, one aged 40 to 50 and one aged 60 to 70 at collection. Results the study describes overall, beyond this receptor: Among all compared groups, two of the three human donors had the lowest clonal inequality scores. On average, humans had more CDR3 deletions and insertions than mice, indicating greater exonuclease and TdT activity. Repertoire diversity was not regarded as directly comparable between humans and mice because human T cells were selected on six or seven MHC II alleles. According to iCHAO1 estimates, humans had the largest TCR beta repertoire, 1.5 million or so clonotypes, which was attributed likely to selection by multiple MHC II molecules.

Regarding this clone: Its specific antigen is unknown. Within one base of it there is no much larger clone, and no base qualities were kept.

The QIAGEN blood and tissue kit was used to extract genomic DNA from sorted cells, and the DNA was quantified on a NanoDrop 1000. Using multiplex PCR of genomic DNA, the immunoSEQ platform deep sequenced and quantified the TCR alpha and beta chains. The paper's processing steps were these. IMGT gene and region definitions were used for annotation of the TCR sequences. As a stand-in for the preselection repertoire, out-of-frame rearrangements were used and set against in-frame clonotypes. To estimate repertoire size, the study used the iCHAO1 estimator that comes with the immunoSEQ platform. Clonal inequality was measured with a Gini index on in-frame amino acid clonotypes, based on the Lorenz curve. The intersect function in the R package tcR was used to count shared clonotypes, while the Jaccard index served to score similarity. Frequencies of V, J and V-J usage were subjected to principal component analysis with the R prcomp function, without normalization. The clones in this table, taken by TCRdb from immuneACCESS, are in-frame only. Not every clone is retained; where verified, under half of the shortfall comes from an unresolved V gene, and the cause of the rest is unknown. For V, J and clone size, that table is used; D and trimming come from the DNA. This sample lists some 60,000 clones; around 94% were detected once. The top ten constitute over 15% of the sample.

The CDR3 measures 14 amino acids from cysteine to phenylalanine. Just the 42-base CDR3 DNA is kept, in frame starting at base 1. The germline V gene provides CDR1 SGHRS and CDR2 YFSETQ. V lost 4 bases and J lost 6 bases, and the count of bases not matched to a germline gene is 8. Fluorescence-activated cell sorting was used to pull naive CD4 T cells, meaning cells that were CD45RO-negative and CD62L-positive, out of the PBMCs. Around 53 ml of fresh peripheral blood was collected from each donor, and PBMCs were isolated by Ficoll density centrifugation. Cell sorting was carried out on a FACSAria III instrument, and a purity above 95% was achieved for all samples.

This clonotype was sampled from a person aged 55 to 70 in good health. The sample taken for sequencing was naive CD4+ T cells from blood. What this sample's cell subset or site label stands for: CD45RO-negative CD62L-positive naive CD4 T cells. This receptor chain uses TRBV5-1 and TRBJ2-5; 8 nucleotides in the junction match TRBD1. This receptor has the CDR3 CASSPNPGGQTQYF. The nucleotide sequence reads TGCGCCAGCAGCCCCAATCCAGGGGGCCAGACCCAGTACTTC. Full variable domain (CDR3 extended with the reference TRBV5-1 and TRBJ2-5 proteins): KAGVTQTPRYLIKTRGQQVTLSCSPISGHRSVSWYQQTPGQGLQFLFEYFSETQRNKGNFPGRFSGRQFSNSRSEMNVSTLELGDSALYLCASSPNPGGQTQYFGPGTRLLVL.